Presented here are 13 T cell receptor beta chains from one specimen sequenced in a study of blood T cell repertoires in COVID-19 (dated by TCRdb to between 2020 and 2021). Library generation was performed with the immunoSEQ multiplex PCR assay. TCRdb obtained this table from immuneACCESS and retained in-frame rearrangements with V and J assigned. These tables miss some clones; where compared with another copy, unresolved V genes account for less than half of the shortfall, and the remainder is unexplained. A total of a few hundred thousand clones appear in this sample, 80% to 90% of them only once. The ten largest account for roughly 1.2% of the sample. The source material was peripheral blood. These receptors were taken from a man in his forties with acute or convalescent COVID-19.

The rearrangement links TRBV5-6 to TRBJ1-1; 7 nucleotides match TRBD1. Germline V gene lookup returns CDR1 SGHDT and CDR2 YYEEEE. V shed 0 bases, J shed 1 base, and the junction held 3 bases outside the gene matches. The CDR3 runs to 15 residues. The CDR3 DNA is TGTGCCAGCAGCTTGGGCTCAGGGGGGAACACTGAAGCTTTCTTT. It codes for CASSLGSGGNTEAFF.

This CDR3 reads CASGSGVIGELFF. The CDR3, as DNA: TGTGCCAGCGGGAGTGGAGTGATCGGGGAGCTGTTTTTT. This chain uses TRBV12-3 or TRBV12-4 with TRBJ2-2; a possible D gene is TRBD2 (5 bases). Trimming shortened V by 8 bases and J by 7 bases, and 14 bases separated the two germline ends. This CDR3 contains 13 residues.

This rearrangement joins TRBV18 to TRBJ2-7; possible D gene TRBD1, 5 bases. The germline V and J ends were trimmed by 3 bases and 3 bases, with 18 bases remaining between them. CDR3 size: 16 residues. Germline lookup yields CDR1 KGHSH and CDR2 LQKENI. This CDR3 reads CASSPPSIDRRYEQYF. In DNA form, the CDR3 reads TGTGCCAGCTCACCGCCTTCAATAGACAGACGCTACGAGCAGTACTTC.

The chain recombines TRBV3-1 (or the pseudogene TRBV3-2) with TRBJ2-1, with a tentative D call TRBD2 (5 bases). The CDR3 extends over 14 amino acids. V shed 1 base and J shed 12 bases, with 16 bases lying between them. Germline CDR1 is LGHDT and CDR2 is YNNKEL (reference sequence). The DNA of the CDR3 is TGTGCCAGCAGCCAAGTCGGCAGCGGAAGCTTGCAGTTCTTC. Its translation: CASSQVGSGSLQFF.

The chain links TRBV6-5 to TRBJ2-3; 13 nucleotides match TRBD2. Per the germline V gene, CDR1 is MNHEY and CDR2 is SVGAGI. Trimming took 2 bases from V and 5 from J; bases not matched to a gene: 1. This CDR3 spans 15 amino acids. The CDR3 loop reads CASSYGLAGVDTQYF. In nucleotides, the CDR3 is TGTGCCAGCAGTTACGGACTAGCGGGAGTAGATACGCAGTATTTT.

This rearrangement joins TRBV6-5 to TRBJ1-4; no clear D gene. The CDR3 runs 14 residues. Trimming removed 1 base at V and 5 bases at J, with 8 bases between. CDR1 is MNHEY and CDR2 is SVGAGI in the germline V gene. The CDR3 bases are TGTGCCAGCAGTTACTTTTCGGGAAATGAAAAACTGTTTTTT. This encodes CASSYFSGNEKLFF.

The chain links TRBV7-3 to TRBJ1-3; D gene ambiguous. This CDR3 has 17 amino acids. From germline, CDR1 is SGHTA and CDR2 FQGTGA. The V and J ends lost 1 base and 2 bases respectively, with 15 bases between them. The CDR3 DNA sequence: TGTGCCAGCAGCTTAAGCAGTTTAGGGAGGACTGGAAACACCATATATTTT. Translating gives CASSLSSLGRTGNTIYF.

V gene TRBV7-8 combines with J gene TRBJ1-1, with TRBD1 as a possible D gene (5 bases). Between the trimmed V and J ends, which lost 1 base and 4 bases, there was a span of 13 bases. Germline CDR1 SGHVS, CDR2 FQNEAQ. The length of the CDR3 is 15 residues. The CDR3 DNA reads TGTGCCAGCAGCTTAGGGGCAGGGCCGGGCACTGAAGCTTTCTTT. It translates to CASSLGAGPGTEAFF.

This sequence joins TRBV4-2 and TRBJ2-7; 7 nucleotides agree with TRBD2. Germline V gene lookup returns CDR1 LGHNA and CDR2 YNFKEQ. The V segment lost 1 base and the J segment 0 bases; nucleotides outside the gene matches: 6. The CDR3 covers 16 residues. DNA for the CDR3: TGTGCCAGCAGCCAAGTGGGAGGGGACCTCTCCTACGAGCAGTACTTC. Amino acid sequence: CASSQVGGDLSYEQYF.

This clone occurred once. The gene calls are TRBV5-1 and TRBJ1-6, with 7 nucleotides matching TRBD1. CDR3 length equals 15 residues. Per the germline V gene, CDR1 is SGHRS and CDR2 is YFSETQ. V was pared by 0 bases and J by 7 bases, with 4 bases of the junction left unmatched. This CDR3 reads CASSLVYRGNSPLHF. The CDR3 DNA follows: TGCGCCAGCAGCTTGGTCTACAGGGGAAATTCACCCCTCCACTTT.

The chain is built from TRBV28 and TRBJ1-4; D is undetermined. Germline V gene sequence: CDR1 MDHEN, CDR2 SYDVKM. V dropped 5 bases and J dropped 7 bases, with 5 bases sitting between them. There are 11 residues in the CDR3. The CDR3 coding sequence is TGTGCCAGCAGTCGAGGTGAAAAACTGTTTTTT. This gives the protein CASSRGEKLFF.

J is TRBJ2-1 and V is TRBV7-9, with D tentatively TRBD2 (6 bases). Germline CDR1 SEHNR, CDR2 FQNEAQ (reference sequence). The CDR3 spans 11 residues. V was cut by 3 bases and J by 9 bases, with 6 bases left in between. CDR3 bases: TGTGCCAGCAGCTTCGGGGGTGAGCAGTTCTTC. Translating it yields CASSFGGEQFF.

The V and J genes are TRBV27 and TRBJ2-1, with a possible D match to TRBD2 (6 bases). This CDR3 has 15 amino acids. V was shortened by 1 base and J by 5 bases, with 12 bases between the two germline ends. The germline V gene has CDR1 MNHEY and CDR2 SMNVEV (reference sequence). Here the CDR3 reads CASSLWAGGNNEQFF. The DNA for the CDR3 is TGTGCCAGCAGTTTATGGGCAGGAGGGAACAATGAGCAGTTCTTC.